This T cell receptor (beta chain) was documented in a study of shared clonotypes between healthy human individuals. This CDR3 has 13 residues. Per the germline V gene, CDR1 is ENHRY and CDR2 is SYGVKD. V lost 7 bases, J lost 7 bases, and 8 bases stayed unmatched. Assay used: immunoSEQ multiplex PCR; TCRdb lists only in-frame clones, some missing. The table has millions of clones, 85% to 95% seen once. This TCR came from a man in his late teens or twenties in good health. The V and J genes are TRBV10-3 and TRBJ2-7; 9 bases match TRBD1. Input material: naive CD4+ T cells sorted from blood. Noted subset: CD45RA+ positively selected. Here the CDR3 reads CAITGTGSREQYF. CDR3 nucleotide sequence: TGTGCCATCACCGGGACAGGGAGCAGGGAGCAGTACTTC.